Below, 21 T cell receptor beta chains from the same sample are listed, as sequenced in a study of T cell responses to AZD1222 COVID-19 vaccine. The assay was immunoSEQ multiplex PCR, and TCRdb's table has in-frame clones only and misses some. The table records 150,000 to 200,000 clones, 85% to 95% of them present only once. The material sequenced was peripheral blood, taken 28 days after the second AZD1222 dose. Receptor source: an adult who received the AZD1222 COVID-19 vaccine.

This chain connects TRBV7-2 to TRBJ2-1; tentatively, D is TRBD2 (7 bases). The length of the CDR3 is 15 residues. Germline V lookup: CDR1 SGHTA, CDR2 FQGNSA. The germline V and J ends were trimmed by 3 bases and 9 bases, with 18 bases remaining between them. CDR3: CASSFIGGDFGEQFF. Here the CDR3 DNA reads TGTGCCAGCAGCTTTATAGGGGGGGACTTTGGTGAGCAGTTCTTC.

The rearrangement uses TRBV14 and TRBJ1-1; D unclear. Germline CDR1 reads SGHDN; CDR2 reads FVKESK. CDR3 length: 14 residues. V was trimmed by 5 bases and J by 10 bases, leaving 20 bases between them. CDR3 coding DNA: TGTGCCAGCAGCTCTAGCAGTCCACTCCTGGCAGCTTTCTTT. Its protein is CASSSSSPLLAAFF.

This clone was recorded only once. This chain uses TRBV28 with TRBJ1-4, with 10 bases identical to TRBD1. The junction had 4 bases not matched to a gene; V was cut back by 5 bases and J by 7 bases. The germline V gene has CDR1 MDHEN and CDR2 SYDVKM. The CDR3 has 14 amino acids. In DNA, the CDR3 is TGTGCCAGCAGTCCGGGACAGGGGCGTGAAAAACTGTTTTTT. Protein product: CASSPGQGREKLFF.

The rearrangement joins TRBV5-1 to TRBJ1-3; 8 bases match TRBD1. There are 15 residues in the CDR3. The germline V gene encodes CDR1 SGHRS and CDR2 YFSETQ. V trimming: 4 bases; J trimming: 0 bases; junction bases outside the gene matches: 3. The CDR3 coding sequence is TGCGCCAGCAGCCCTACAGGGGGCTCTGGAAACACCATATATTTT. Its translation: CASSPTGGSGNTIYF.

This clone appeared once. The chain uses TRBV29-1 and TRBJ1-2; D is ambiguous. The germline V gene has CDR1 SQVTM and CDR2 ANQGSEA. The CDR3 length is 13 residues. Trimming left V 3 bases short and J 1 base short, with 9 bases between. The CDR3 here is CSVDGVINYGYTF. DNA for the CDR3: TGCAGCGTTGACGGGGTAATTAACTATGGCTACACCTTC.

This sequence joins TRBV12-3 or TRBV12-4 and TRBJ2-1; D is possibly TRBD2 (5 bases). The CDR3 is made up of 13 amino acids. V was cut by 3 bases and J by 8 bases, with 11 bases left in between. CDR3 in amino acids: CASSLRGMDEQFF. DNA of the CDR3: TGTGCCAGCAGTTTGAGAGGGATGGATGAGCAGTTCTTC.

The chain recombines TRBV4-1 with TRBJ2-1; D is unclear. The germline V gene encodes CDR1 MGHRA and CDR2 YSYEKL. The CDR3 extends over 13 amino acids. V was shortened by 2 bases and J by 6 bases, with 8 bases between the two germline ends. CDR3 region: CASSQPAVNEQFF. In DNA form, the CDR3 reads TGCGCCAGCAGCCAACCCGCAGTCAATGAGCAGTTCTTC.

This chain connects TRBV6-5 to TRBJ2-2, with D hard to call. V lost 3 bases and J 3 bases, leaving 5 bases between the germline ends. The CDR3 has 13 residues. Germline V gene sequence: CDR1 MNHEY, CDR2 SVGAGI. The CDR3 DNA sequence: TGTGCCAGCAGTTATCGGGACACCGGGGAGCTGTTTTTT. This sequence encodes CASSYRDTGELFF.

This chain links TRBV6-5 with TRBJ2-3; D not certain. The V end was cut by 4 bases, the J end by 6 bases, with 11 bases between. The germline CDR1 and CDR2 sequences are MNHEY and SVGAGI. The CDR3 contains 13 residues. Here the CDR3 DNA reads TGTGCCAGCAGTTCCACCACGCGGGATACGCAGTATTTT. This translates into CASSSTTRDTQYF.

This clone was observed once. This chain uses TRBV2 with TRBJ1-2, with 7 nucleotides matching TRBD1. V shed 5 bases, J shed 0 bases, and the junction held 9 bases outside the gene matches. The CDR3 is made up of 16 amino acids. From germline, CDR1 is SNHLY and CDR2 FYNNEI. CDR3: CASSPGQWTTNYGYTF. The DNA for the CDR3 is TGTGCCAGCAGTCCGGGACAGTGGACAACTAACTATGGCTACACCTTC.

The chain uses TRBV6-4 and TRBJ1-1, with D unclear. CDR1 is MRHNA, CDR2 SNTAGT, per germline. The CDR3 consists of 13 residues. Between the trimmed V and J ends, which lost 3 bases and 2 bases, there was a span of 7 bases. The CDR3 is CASSEGQNTEAFF. The CDR3 DNA reads as TGTGCCAGCAGTGAGGGCCAAAACACTGAAGCTTTCTTT.

The chain employs TRBV4-2 and TRBJ2-7; 12 nucleotides match TRBD2. The V gene's germline CDR1 is LGHNA and CDR2 YNFKEQ. The V gene end was trimmed by 5 bases and the J gene end by 3 bases; junction bases not matched to a gene: 8. The CDR3 covers 16 residues. The CDR3 is CASSIPGTSGLYEQYF. In nucleotides, the CDR3 is TGTGCCAGCAGCATTCCCGGGACTAGCGGGCTCTACGAGCAGTACTTC.

This clone was detected a few times. V usage is TRBV4-1 and J usage is TRBJ1-2; D possibly corresponds to TRBD1 (6 bases). Germline V gene lookup returns CDR1 MGHRA and CDR2 YSYEKL. Trimming left V 3 bases short and J 5 bases short, with 10 bases between. The CDR3 length is 13 residues. CDR3 loop: CASSHQDRYGYTF. CDR3 nucleotide sequence: TGCGCCAGCAGCCACCAGGACAGATATGGCTACACCTTC.

This chain connects TRBV7-8 to TRBJ2-1; the D gene is possibly TRBD1 (6 bases). CDR1 is SGHVS and CDR2 is FQNEAQ in the germline V gene. V dropped 5 bases and J dropped 7 bases, with 24 bases sitting between them. The CDR3 is 17 amino acids. CDR3 DNA: TGTGCCAGCAGCCGAGAGAACAGGGAACCCGGGATGAATGAGCAGTTCTTC. Amino acids: CASSRENREPGMNEQFF.

This clone was picked up a small number of times. The rearrangement joins TRBV19 to TRBJ2-7; the D gene is possibly TRBD2 (5 bases). Trimming removed 5 bases from V and 3 bases from J, with 14 bases in between. CDR3 length: 14 amino acids. The germline CDR1 and CDR2 sequences are LNHDA and SQIVND (reference sequence). This chain's CDR3 is CASSLPGSIYEQYF. CDR3 coding DNA: TGTGCCAGTAGTCTACCGGGATCAATCTACGAGCAGTACTTC.

The genes are TRBV29-1 and TRBJ2-3; 7 nucleotides line up with TRBD2. Germline trimming cut 5 bases from V and 0 bases from J; bases unmatched to any gene: 2. This CDR3 is 13 amino acids long. Germline V CDR1 and CDR2: SQVTM, ANQGSEA. The CDR3 sequence: CSVWGGSTDTQYF. CDR3 coding DNA: TGCAGCGTTTGGGGGGGTAGCACAGATACGCAGTATTTT.

This chain joins TRBV6-6 and TRBJ1-5; no definite D call. This CDR3 spans 14 amino acids. Trimming removed 8 bases at V and 4 bases at J, with 15 bases between. From germline, CDR1 is MNHNY and CDR2 SVGAGI (reference sequence). CDR3 sequence: CASSEQIRNQPQHF. The CDR3 nucleotides are TGTGCCAGCTCGGAGCAGATAAGGAATCAGCCCCAGCATTTT.

The chain has TRBV6-5 and TRBJ1-5, with 8 bases aligning to TRBD1. Germline lookup yields CDR1 MNHEY and CDR2 SVGAGI. Trimming took 6 bases from V and 0 from J; bases not matched to a gene: 4. The CDR3 contains 15 residues. The DNA of the CDR3 is TGTGCCAGCAGGGACAGGGCAAATAGCAATCAGCCCCAGCATTTT. Its translation is CASRDRANSNQPQHF.

This sequence joins TRBV7-2 and TRBJ1-2; the match to TRBD1 covers 8 bases. This CDR3 spans 16 amino acids. The V segment lost 5 bases and the J segment 3 bases; nucleotides outside the gene matches: 11. Germline lookup yields CDR1 SGHTA and CDR2 FQGNSA. CDR3 bases: TGTGCCAGCAGCACCGCGCCAGGGGGCTATGACTATGGCTACACCTTC. Protein sequence: CASSTAPGGYDYGYTF.

V and J are TRBV28 and TRBJ1-3, with D perhaps TRBD1 (6 bases). The CDR3 is 13 amino acids. V shed 6 bases and J shed 2 bases, with 8 bases lying between them. The germline V gene has CDR1 MDHEN and CDR2 SYDVKM. The CDR3 bases are TGTGCCAGCAGCCGGACAGCTGGAAACACCATATATTTT. Its protein is CASSRTAGNTIYF.

This chain joins TRBV3-1 (or the pseudogene TRBV3-2) and TRBJ2-7, with a tentative D call TRBD2 (5 bases). Trimming removed 1 base at V and 0 bases at J, with 16 bases between. CDR1 LGHDT and CDR2 YNNKEL come from the germline V gene (reference sequence). The CDR3 consists of 17 residues. The CDR3, as DNA: TGTGCCAGCAGCCAAGGTCGAATTGTGGCGGGCTCCTACGAGCAGTACTTC. The encoded protein is CASSQGRIVAGSYEQYF.